In this sample, the clone carrying this T cell receptor (beta chain) turned up many times. Its cognate antigen is unknown. Study-wide results and limits: Whole repertoires were not studied in the larger cohort, only one V-J beta rearrangement. Tumor Tregs overlapped most with tumor, then blood, naive CD4+ cells.

CDR1 is SEHNR, CDR2 FQNEAQ, per germline (reference sequence). The V segment lost 6 bases and the J segment 6 bases; nucleotides outside the gene matches: 8. The CDR3 totals 15 residues. TCRdb re-analysed the 5' RACE reads in MiXCR, keeping a single row per CDR3 protein. This table has tens of thousands of distinct CDR3 sequences, approximately 26% appearing once. Treg sorting used a CD4+CD25+CD127-/low gate. Material: tumor-infiltrating Tregs sorted from the breast tumor. The chain recombines TRBV7-9 with TRBJ2-1; TRBD1 agrees at 10 bases. The sequence derives from a female donor with breast cancer. In nucleotides, the CDR3 is TGTGCCAGCAGGCCACCGGGACAGGGGAGCAATGAGCAGTTCTTC. Translating gives CASRPPGQGSNEQFF.